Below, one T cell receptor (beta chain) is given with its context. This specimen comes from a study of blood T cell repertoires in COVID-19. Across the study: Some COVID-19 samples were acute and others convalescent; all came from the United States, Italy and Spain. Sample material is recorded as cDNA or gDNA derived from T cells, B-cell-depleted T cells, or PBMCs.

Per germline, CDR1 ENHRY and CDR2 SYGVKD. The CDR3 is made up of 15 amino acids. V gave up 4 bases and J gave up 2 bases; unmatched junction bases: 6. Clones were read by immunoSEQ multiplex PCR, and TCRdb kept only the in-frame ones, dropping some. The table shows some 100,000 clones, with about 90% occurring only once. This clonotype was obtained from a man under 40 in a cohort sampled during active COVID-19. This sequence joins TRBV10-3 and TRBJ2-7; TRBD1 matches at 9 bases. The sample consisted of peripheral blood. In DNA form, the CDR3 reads TGTGCCATCAGTGTTAAGGGGACAGGGACCTACGAGCAGTACTTC. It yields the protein CAISVKGTGTYEQYF.